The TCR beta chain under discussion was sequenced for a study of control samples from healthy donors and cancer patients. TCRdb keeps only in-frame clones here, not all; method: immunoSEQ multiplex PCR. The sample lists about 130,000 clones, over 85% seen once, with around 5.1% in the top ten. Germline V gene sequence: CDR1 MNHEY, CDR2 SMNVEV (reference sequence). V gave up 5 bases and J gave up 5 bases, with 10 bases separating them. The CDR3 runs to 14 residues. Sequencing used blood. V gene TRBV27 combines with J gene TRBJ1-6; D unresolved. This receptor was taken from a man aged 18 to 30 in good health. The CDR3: CASSPNRNNSPLHF. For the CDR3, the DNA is TGTGCCAGCAGTCCTAATAGAAATAATTCACCCCTCCACTTT.